This T cell receptor (beta chain) was observed in a study of blood T cell repertoires in COVID-19 (TCRdb year 2020). Study-wide context: Collaborator samples came from the United States, Italy and Spain and covered acute and convalescent phases of COVID-19. Subjects who had been exposed to COVID-19, were actively infected with it, or had recovered from it provided the deeply sampled blood TCRbeta repertoires that made up the dataset. The repertoires were released in a freely available public database intended as a resource for research on the immune response to SARS-CoV-2. The prospective study material was composed of cDNA or gDNA derived from T cells, B-cell-depleted T cells, or PBMCs. Samples came from the ongoing ImmuneRACE study (first 160 participants) plus 1,254 subjects from 6 global collaborators. Sample metadata almost always included a de-identified subject ID, COVID-19 status, age in years and sex. Where available, HLA class I and class II types were taken from metadata supplied by the sample provider and were not determined by assay-based typing. Overall study results and their limits: Clinical and demographic metadata were provided uncurated, with the amount varying by source and participant.

The immunoSEQ Assay, a bias-controlled multiplex PCR, was used to amplify TCRbeta CDR3 regions from genomic DNA. Per the original workflow: The number of nucleated cells in each sample was estimated by amplification of reference gene primers within the assay. To quantify the absolute abundance of each unique TCRbeta CDR3 rearrangement, sequence reads were collapsed and filtered. For each sample, productive Simpson clonality was calculated by taking the square root of Simpson's diversity index across productive rearrangements. TCRdb mirrors the immuneACCESS table, restricted to in-frame sequences. Some clones are absent from its copies; in checked studies, under half trace to an unresolved V gene, and the reason for the others is unknown. V and J calls and clone size follow that table, whereas D and trimming were derived from the DNA. The sample data list around 150,000 clones, and about 86% of these were observed just once. The ten largest clones represent under 13% of the sample.

CDR1 and CDR2, per the germline V gene, are MDHEN and SYDVKM. Including cysteine and phenylalanine, the CDR3 has 12 amino acids. This entry keeps only the CDR3 DNA: 36 bases, framed from base 1. The junction shows trimming of 5 bases on V and 7 bases on J, plus 9 bases between the germline ends. Concerning this clone: The antigen it recognizes is unknown. No quality values exist for individual bases; no much larger clone is one base distant.

At one collaborating source in Seattle, patients were enrolled during active infection and were followed longitudinally through the course of disease. Each collaborating institution followed its own protocols to collect whole blood in K2EDTA tubes. For TCRbeta analysis, collaborator samples were shipped as frozen whole blood, as isolated PBMCs, or as DNA extracted from either sample type. The receptor comes from a woman in her seventies with COVID-19, enrolled during active disease. Recombination joined TRBV28 with TRBJ2-1, with a weak D call of TRBD1 (6 bases match). The specimen was peripheral blood. The bases read TGTGCCAGCAGTACACAGGGAAATGAGCAGTTCTTC. It specifies CASSTQGNEQFF.